These 28 T cell receptor beta chains originate from one sample sequenced in a study of T cells in Graves' hyperthyroidism and ophthalmopathy. RNA transcripts gave rise to amplified TCR beta CDR3 regions. First-round RT-PCR of the TCR CDR3 relied on the HTBI primer set. TCRdb passed the multiplex PCR reads through MiXCR, listing each CDR3 protein once. The data contain 700,000 or so distinct CDR3 sequences, roughly 14% of them singletons. The sequenced sample consisted of blood. These receptors were collected from a woman aged 45-65 years with Graves' ophthalmopathy.

This clonotype was counted ten times or more. The chain employs TRBV20-1 and TRBJ2-1, with D unclear. The CDR3 has 13 amino acids. Deletions cut 6 bases from V and 0 bases from J, with 9 bases between. Looked up from germline, CDR1 is DFQATT and CDR2 is SNEGSKA (reference sequence). CDR3: CSAAASSYNEQFF. Written as DNA, the CDR3 is TGCAGTGCAGCAGCTAGCTCCTACAATGAGCAGTTCTTC.

This chain uses TRBV7-9 with TRBJ2-1, with TRBD2 as a possible D gene (5 bases). V lost 1 base to trimming and J lost 7 bases, with 11 bases between them. Germline V lookup: CDR1 SEHNR, CDR2 FQNEAQ (reference sequence). The CDR3 runs 14 residues. DNA for the CDR3: TGTGCCAGCAGCTTAGTGGTGGGAGTGAATGAGCAGTTCTTC. This gives the protein CASSLVVGVNEQFF.

The rearrangement uses TRBV27 and TRBJ2-3; 10 nucleotides align to TRBD1. CDR3 size: 17 residues. V dropped 3 bases and J dropped 0; count of bases not matched to a gene: 6. Germline loops: CDR1 MNHEY, CDR2 SMNVEV (reference sequence). CDR3 DNA: TGTGCCAGCAGTTTGTTCCCGGGACAGGGGAGCACAGATACGCAGTATTTT. Amino acids: CASSLFPGQGSTDTQYF.

This clonotype showed up just a few times. The chain combines TRBV6-1 with TRBJ2-3; D is possibly TRBD2 (5 bases). The CDR3 sequence is 13 residues long. Germline V lookup: CDR1 MNHNS, CDR2 SASEGT. Trimming cost V 8 bases and J 6 bases, with 15 bases left between them. CDR3 loop: CASGVGAGDTQYF. CDR3 nucleotides: TGTGCCAGCGGGGTGGGAGCCGGGGATACGCAGTATTTT.

The chain joins TRBV9 to TRBJ2-3; D not resolved. Per the germline V gene, CDR1 is SGDLS and CDR2 is YYNGEE. The CDR3 contains 14 residues. Trimming removed 1 base from V and 4 bases from J, with 10 bases in between. CDR3 sequence (DNA): TGTGCCAGCAGCGTATTTTACCGCTCAGATACGCAGTATTTT. Residues: CASSVFYRSDTQYF.

The chain has TRBV10-3 and TRBJ2-5; 7 nucleotides line up with TRBD2. Germline CDR1 is ENHRY and CDR2 is SYGVKD. This CDR3 is 16 amino acids long. J gave up 6 bases and V 2 bases, and 12 bases lay outside the gene matches. The CDR3 sequence: CAISEPEGGGSKTQYF. For the CDR3, the DNA is TGTGCCATCAGTGAGCCGGAGGGTGGCGGGAGTAAGACCCAGTACTTC.

The table lists this clonotype with a few counts. This rearrangement joins TRBV6-1 to TRBJ2-7; maybe TRBD1 (5 bases). The CDR3 is 15 residues long. The V and J ends lost 3 bases and 3 bases respectively, with 15 bases between them. The germline gives CDR1 MNHNS, CDR2 SASEGT. The CDR3 protein is CASSDWQGALYEQYF. CDR3 in DNA: TGTGCCAGCAGTGATTGGCAGGGCGCGCTCTACGAGCAGTACTTC.

This clonotype was observed a handful of times. The rearrangement joins TRBV6-5 to TRBJ2-2, with D perhaps TRBD1 (6 bases). Germline V gene sequence: CDR1 MNHEY, CDR2 SVGAGI. V lost 2 bases and J lost 1, with 8 bases in between. The CDR3 length is 15 residues. The CDR3 region is CASSYGTKNTGELFF. The CDR3 coding sequence is TGTGCCAGCAGTTACGGGACAAAGAACACCGGGGAGCTGTTTTTT.

This clonotype was seen only a few times. The V gene is TRBV20-1, the J gene TRBJ1-1; the D is unclear. The CDR3 covers 14 residues. Looked up from germline, CDR1 is DFQATT and CDR2 is SNEGSKA (reference sequence). V lost 0 bases to trimming and J lost 2 bases, with 10 bases between them. CDR3 protein: CSARDLDGNTEAFF. The CDR3 DNA reads TGCAGTGCTAGAGACCTGGACGGAAACACTGAAGCTTTCTTT.

This clonotype was counted many times. The chain recombines TRBV28 with TRBJ1-1; the D gene is possibly TRBD1 (5 bases). This CDR3 spans 16 amino acids. V shed 2 bases and J shed 0 bases, with 13 bases lying between them. Germline V gives CDR1 MDHEN, CDR2 SYDVKM. CDR3 protein: CASSLPLGHMNTEAFF. The CDR3 DNA sequence: TGTGCCAGCAGTTTACCGCTGGGGCACATGAACACTGAAGCTTTCTTT.

This CDR3 reads CASSGTSGTNEQFF. CDR3 in DNA: TGTGCCAGTAGTGGGACTAGCGGGACCAATGAGCAGTTCTTC. The rearrangement uses TRBV19 and TRBJ2-1; TRBD2 matches at 13 bases. The V gene end was trimmed by 5 bases and the J gene end by 6 bases; junction bases not matched to a gene: 1. Germline loops: CDR1 LNHDA, CDR2 SQIVND (reference sequence). This CDR3 has 14 amino acids.

The chain combines TRBV6-1 with TRBJ1-4; D call uncertain. Per germline, CDR1 MNHNS and CDR2 SASEGT. The CDR3 loop spans 15 amino acids. Trimming shortened V by 7 bases and J by 10 bases, and 22 bases separated the two germline ends. Here the CDR3 reads CASTRGSGREGKLFF. As DNA, the CDR3 is TGTGCCAGCACCCGAGGGTCGGGAAGGGAAGGAAAACTGTTTTTT.

This chain links TRBV10-3 with TRBJ2-1, with D possibly TRBD1 on 6 matching bases. V lost 6 bases, J lost 3 bases, and 12 bases lay in between. CDR3 length: 14 amino acids. Germline V lookup: CDR1 ENHRY, CDR2 SYGVKD. The CDR3 spells CAIREATGYNEQFF. CDR3 DNA sequence: TGTGCCATCAGGGAAGCGACAGGCTACAATGAGCAGTTCTTC.

V and J are TRBV28 and TRBJ1-2, with D unclear. V was pared by 6 bases and J by 4 bases, with 18 bases between. This CDR3 has 15 residues. Germline V CDR1 and CDR2: MDHEN, SYDVKM. The CDR3 here is CASSPPFGQSYGYTF. In DNA, the CDR3 is TGTGCCAGCAGCCCCCCTTTCGGCCAAAGCTATGGCTACACCTTC.

This clonotype was seen many times. This chain links TRBV18 with TRBJ2-1; maybe TRBD1 (6 bases). This CDR3 comprises 14 residues. Germline values: CDR1 KGHSH, CDR2 LQKENI. The V end was cut by 5 bases, the J end by 6 bases, with 14 bases between. The CDR3 protein is CASSRDTRINEQFF. Written as DNA, the CDR3 is TGTGCCAGCTCAAGGGACACAAGGATCAATGAGCAGTTCTTC.

This clonotype appeared many times. The rearrangement uses TRBV28 and TRBJ2-7, with TRBD1 matching over 9 bases. CDR1 is MDHEN, CDR2 SYDVKM, per germline. V shed 7 bases, J shed 1 base, and the junction held 14 bases outside the gene matches. The CDR3 is 17 residues long. CDR3: CASTQGTGKTSSYEQYF. For the CDR3, the DNA is TGTGCCAGCACCCAAGGGACAGGGAAAACTAGTTCCTACGAGCAGTACTTC.

This clonotype was recorded at least ten times. V gene TRBV19 combines with J gene TRBJ2-1; weak D call: TRBD1 (5 bases). Germline V gives CDR1 LNHDA, CDR2 SQIVND (reference sequence). V lost 10 bases and J lost 0, with 19 bases in between. This CDR3 region has 16 residues. The CDR3 spells CATRPDHDSSYNEQFF. CDR3 nucleotides: TGTGCCACCAGACCAGACCACGACAGCTCCTACAATGAGCAGTTCTTC.

The chain is built from TRBV15 and TRBJ2-1; D uncertain. V lost 1 base and J 8 bases, leaving 21 bases between the germline ends. The CDR3 loop spans 17 amino acids. Germline CDR1 LNHNV, CDR2 YYDKDF (reference sequence). CDR3 amino acids: CATSRALMTQRYHEQFF. DNA of the CDR3: TGTGCCACCAGCAGAGCTTTAATGACCCAGAGGTATCATGAGCAGTTCTTC.

This clonotype was counted ten times or more. The chain uses TRBV28 and TRBJ2-5; 7 bases line up with TRBD2. V lost 6 bases, J lost 10 bases, and 20 bases stayed unmatched. The CDR3 spans 16 residues. Germline CDR1 MDHEN, CDR2 SYDVKM. As DNA, the CDR3 is TGTGCCAGCAGACATCCAGGGAGGGCTAGCCCCGGGGGCCAGTACTTC. Translated: CASRHPGRASPGGQYF.

A few counts support this clonotype. This chain links TRBV19 with TRBJ1-1, with TRBD1 matching over 7 bases. Germline lookup yields CDR1 LNHDA and CDR2 SQIVND (reference sequence). The CDR3 totals 15 residues. With 7 bases clipped from V and 4 bases from J, the junction kept 12 bases outside the gene matches. The CDR3 loop reads CASNEGARFSTEAFF. CDR3 nucleotide sequence: TGTGCCAGTAACGAGGGGGCGAGATTTTCCACTGAAGCTTTCTTT.

This clonotype was observed once. This could be a read error, since a much larger clone is one nucleotide away. The V and J genes are TRBV7-9 and TRBJ2-1; no definite D call. The CDR3 consists of 15 residues. Germline CDR1 is SEHNR and CDR2 is FQNEAQ (reference sequence). Here the CDR3 DNA reads TGTGCCAGCAGCTTGGCAGGATTTTCCTACAATGAGCAGCTCTTC. Its protein is CASSLAGFSYNEQLF. The complete variable domain, with remaining parts taken from reference TRBV7-9 and TRBJ2-1, reads DTGVSQNPRHKITKRGQNVTFRCDPISEHNRLYWYRQTLGQGPEFLTYFQNEAQLEKSRLLSDRFSAERPKGSFSTLEIQRTEQGDSAMYLCASSLAGFSYNEQLFGPGTRLTVL.

In its sample, this clonotype was seen a few times. The genes are TRBV6-1 and TRBJ2-7; no clear D. Trimming took off 6 bases at V and 2 bases at J, with 11 bases between the two ends. CDR1 is MNHNS, CDR2 SASEGT, per germline. The CDR3 spans 13 residues. This chain's CDR3 is CASSRESTYEQYF. CDR3 in DNA: TGTGCCAGCAGCCGAGAATCTACCTACGAGCAGTACTTC.

This clonotype was detected a few times. The CDR3 sequence is CASRDSGRADTQYF. CDR3 coding DNA: TGTGCCAGCAGAGATAGCGGGAGGGCAGATACGCAGTATTTT. The chain joins TRBV6-2 or TRBV6-3 to TRBJ2-3; 11 bases are shared with TRBD2. The germline gives CDR1 MNHEY, CDR2 SVGEGT. The junction had 3 bases not matched to a gene; V was cut back by 6 bases and J by 4 bases. CDR3 length: 14 residues.

Note on this clonotype: This sequence may be a read error, since a much larger clone differs from it by one base. V gene TRBV20-1 combines with J gene TRBJ2-1; the match to TRBD2 covers 7 bases. The CDR3 has 14 amino acids. V lost 6 bases and J lost 5; bases outside the gene matches: 10. Germline lookup yields CDR1 DFQATT and CDR2 SNEGSKA (reference sequence). The CDR3 nucleotides read TGCAGTGCCCCTAGCGGAATATCCCACAATGAGCAGTTCTTC. Translated, it gives CSAPSGISHNEQFF.

The rearrangement uses TRBV2 and TRBJ1-5, with TRBD1 as a possible D gene (6 bases). Germline V gives CDR1 SNHLY, CDR2 FYNNEI. With 6 bases removed from V and 2 bases from J, the gap between germline ends came to 14 bases. This CDR3 is built from 15 residues. Here the CDR3 DNA reads TGTGCCAGCAGGAGGAGGGGGATCCGCAATCAGCCCCAGCATTTT. Translating gives CASRRRGIRNQPQHF.

This clonotype was recorded a few times. One junction end disagrees with the germline gene, perhaps due to a read error. The chain has TRBV11-2 and TRBJ2-5; the D is unclear. Germline-derived CDR1 and CDR2 are SGHAT and FQNNGV. This CDR3 is built from 14 residues. This chain's CDR3 is CTSSLAGRVETQYF. DNA of the CDR3: TGTACCAGCAGCTTAGCAGGACGAGTCGAGACCCAGTACTTC.

This clonotype came up many times. The gene calls are TRBV6-2 or TRBV6-3 and TRBJ2-1; D is perhaps TRBD2 (5 bases). CDR1 is MNHEY, CDR2 SVGEGT, per germline. The V end lost 5 bases, the J end lost 6 bases, and 23 bases lay between the germline ends. The CDR3 is 17 residues long. In DNA form, the CDR3 reads TGTGCCAGCAGTCCCGGAGGTAGGCGGGCCCTCCGCAATGAGCAGTTCTTC. Protein product: CASSPGGRRALRNEQFF.

This clonotype was picked up many times. The genes are TRBV11-2 and TRBJ2-5; 16 bases are a match to TRBD2. V lost 0 bases, J lost 5 bases, and 0 bases stayed unmatched. Germline CDR1 reads SGHAT; CDR2 reads FQNNGV. This CDR3 contains 16 residues. For the CDR3, the DNA is TGTGCCAGCAGCTTAGAGGGACTAGCGGGGGGGGAGACCCAGTACTTC. It codes for CASSLEGLAGGETQYF.